These 20 T cell receptor beta chains were sequenced from one sample in a study of CD8 T cells in Susac syndrome. Roughly 0.45 to 1 ug RNA was reverse transcribed with random hexamers. Each CDR3 protein gets one entry after TCRdb re-called the immunoSEQ multiplex PCR reads with MiXCR. The top ten clones hold 0.098% of a sample with about 190,000 distinct CDR3 sequences, roughly 95% of them seen once. The sample comprised CD4+ T cells from PBMCs. Source of these receptors: a human donor with Susac syndrome.

This rearrangement joins TRBV9 to TRBJ1-1; the D gene is possibly TRBD1 (6 bases). This CDR3 has 15 amino acids. Between the trimmed V and J ends, which lost 1 base and 0 bases, there was a span of 10 bases. CDR1 and CDR2 from the germline V gene are SGDLS and YYNGEE. In DNA form, the CDR3 reads TGTGCCAGCAGCGTAATGGACAGCATGAACACTGAAGCTTTCTTT. Translated, it gives CASSVMDSMNTEAFF.

This chain's CDR3 is CASSLAYSQGTDTQYF. The CDR3 DNA is TGTGCCAGCAGCTTAGCGTATAGTCAGGGAACAGATACGCAGTATTTT. This rearrangement joins TRBV7-6 to TRBJ2-3; maybe TRBD1 (5 bases). V lost 0 bases and J lost 3, with 13 bases in between. Germline V CDR1 and CDR2: SGHVS, FNYEAQ. This CDR3 has 16 amino acids.

The CDR3 sequence is CSVRGTGELFF. Here the CDR3 DNA reads TGCAGTGTAAGAGGCACCGGGGAGCTGTTTTTT. This chain joins TRBV20-1 and TRBJ2-2; no clear D. CDR1 and CDR2 (germline): DFQATT, SNEGSKA (reference sequence). The CDR3 has 11 residues. The germline V and J ends were trimmed by 7 bases and 4 bases, with 7 bases remaining between them.

V gene TRBV30 combines with J gene TRBJ2-1, with TRBD2 as a possible D gene (6 bases). This CDR3 contains 15 residues. Trimming took 0 bases from V and 9 from J, leaving 18 bases between them. Germline CDR1 and CDR2: GTSNPN and SVGIG (reference sequence). CDR3 DNA sequence: TGTGCCTGGAGTGTACGAACACCCGGGCGGGGTGAGCAGTTCTTC. This translates into CAWSVRTPGRGEQFF.

J is TRBJ1-1 and V is TRBV28; D is uncertain. With 9 bases removed from V and 1 base from J, the gap between germline ends came to 18 bases. CDR1 is MDHEN and CDR2 is SYDVKM in the germline V gene. CDR3 length equals 15 residues. CDR3 in amino acids: CASGTPGRKNTEAFF. The CDR3 DNA reads as TGTGCCAGTGGTACCCCCGGACGGAAGAACACTGAAGCTTTCTTT.

The J gene is TRBJ2-3, the V gene TRBV19; D may be TRBD1 (5 bases). Germline-derived CDR1 and CDR2 are LNHDA and SQIVND (reference sequence). V gave up 4 bases and J gave up 6 bases, with 23 bases separating them. The CDR3 has 17 residues. Here the CDR3 reads CASSTHDFWASGDTQYF. In nucleotides, the CDR3 is TGTGCCAGTAGTACCCATGATTTTTGGGCTTCAGGGGATACGCAGTATTTT.

The chain has TRBV6-5 and TRBJ2-7, with 7 bases identical to TRBD2. V lost 7 bases, J lost 4 bases, and 10 bases stayed unmatched. The germline V gene has CDR1 MNHEY and CDR2 SVGAGI. This CDR3 is 14 amino acids long. The CDR3 loop is CASTSGAPLYEQYF. CDR3 sequence (DNA): TGTGCCAGCACCAGCGGGGCCCCCCTTTACGAGCAGTACTTC.

The V gene is TRBV30, the J gene TRBJ2-7; D is uncertain. Germline-derived CDR1 and CDR2 are GTSNPN and SVGIG (reference sequence). This CDR3 is 12 amino acids long. V was shortened by 2 bases and J by 2 bases, with 7 bases between the two germline ends. The CDR3 sequence is CAWSPTTYEQYF. The CDR3 coding sequence is TGTGCCTGGAGTCCGACGACCTACGAGCAGTACTTC.

The chain employs TRBV30 and TRBJ2-5; D tentatively reads TRBD1 or TRBD2 (5 bases each). Germline CDR1 reads GTSNPN; CDR2 reads SVGIG (reference sequence). The length of the CDR3 is 13 residues. Trimming pared 3 bases from V and 3 bases from J, leaving 11 bases between. The chain's CDR3 is CAWRKRGEETQYF. The CDR3 DNA is TGTGCCTGGAGAAAGAGGGGCGAAGAGACCCAGTACTTC.

The J gene is TRBJ2-5, the V gene TRBV25-1, with D unresolved. The ends were cut back, 4 bases at V and 0 bases at J, with 9 bases in the middle. CDR1 is MGHDK and CDR2 is SYGVNS in the germline V gene. The CDR3 is 14 residues long. CDR3 DNA sequence: TGTGCCAGCAGTGTCACCACGTACCAAGAGACCCAGTACTTC. This translates into CASSVTTYQETQYF.

The chain combines TRBV7-8 with TRBJ1-2; the match to TRBD1 covers 7 bases. The junction had 4 bases not matched to a gene; V was cut back by 5 bases and J by 7 bases. This CDR3 spans 12 amino acids. CDR1 is SGHVS and CDR2 is FQNEAQ in the germline V gene. The CDR3 spells CASSLDRAGYTF. CDR3 coding DNA: TGTGCCAGCAGCCTAGACAGGGCTGGCTACACCTTC.

This chain uses TRBV20-1 with TRBJ2-7, with a possible D match to TRBD1 (7 bases). V lost 4 bases, J lost 5 bases, and 18 bases lay in between. CDR3 length equals 14 residues. The germline V gene encodes CDR1 DFQATT and CDR2 SNEGSKA (reference sequence). The chain's CDR3 is CSAIRGDRTNEQYF. In nucleotides, the CDR3 is TGCAGTGCTATCAGGGGGGACAGAACCAACGAGCAGTACTTC.

This sequence joins TRBV7-9 and TRBJ1-6; 9 bases are a match to TRBD1. Germline V lookup: CDR1 SEHNR, CDR2 FQNEAQ (reference sequence). The J segment lost 7 bases and the V segment lost 5 bases, leaving 6 bases of the junction unmatched. The CDR3 length is 15 residues. Here the CDR3 reads CASSATGGVNSPLHF. The CDR3 nucleotides are TGTGCCAGCAGCGCCACAGGGGGCGTAAATTCACCCCTCCACTTT.

The J gene is TRBJ2-7, the V gene TRBV6-6; perhaps TRBD2 as D (7 bases). V was cut by 7 bases and J by 2 bases, with 12 bases left in between. The CDR3 has 13 amino acids. In germline, CDR1 is MNHNY, CDR2 SVGAGI (reference sequence). This chain's CDR3 is CASTVGGAYEQYF. DNA for the CDR3: TGTGCCAGCACTGTAGGGGGGGCCTACGAGCAGTACTTC.

This clonotype was detected only once. The chain is built from TRBV12-3 or TRBV12-4 and TRBJ2-5; tentatively, D is TRBD2 (5 bases). V shed 5 bases and J shed 5 bases, with 15 bases lying between them. The CDR3 has 14 residues. The CDR3, as DNA: TGTGCCAGCAGTCCCTCGGGCGGGCTGGAGACCCAGTACTTC. Protein product: CASSPSGGLETQYF.

J is TRBJ2-2 and V is TRBV5-4; 11 bases agree with TRBD1. V gave up 4 bases and J gave up 6 bases; unmatched junction bases: 2. This CDR3 spans 14 amino acids. Germline loops: CDR1 SGHNT, CDR2 YYREEE (reference sequence). In DNA form, the CDR3 reads TGTGCCAGCAGCCCGGGACAGGGGGCCGGGGAGCTGTTTTTT. Translation gives CASSPGQGAGELFF.

The rearrangement uses TRBV20-1 and TRBJ2-7; 8 bases align to TRBD1. The CDR3 runs to 14 residues. J gave up 1 base and V 5 bases, and 7 bases lay outside the gene matches. Per germline, CDR1 DFQATT and CDR2 SNEGSKA (reference sequence). The CDR3 is CSAVPRDRSYEQYF. CDR3 DNA: TGCAGTGCTGTGCCCCGGGACAGGTCCTACGAGCAGTACTTC.

The sample holds one count of this clonotype. The chain couples TRBV20-1 to TRBJ1-1; tentative D call: TRBD1 (5 bases). This CDR3 contains 16 residues. Trimming took 6 bases from V and 1 from J, leaving 21 bases between them. In germline, CDR1 is DFQATT, CDR2 SNEGSKA (reference sequence). The CDR3 spells CSAGVGWFFKNTEAFF. CDR3 nucleotide sequence: TGCAGTGCAGGGGTAGGGTGGTTCTTTAAGAACACTGAAGCTTTCTTT.

This clonotype was detected once. The chain couples TRBV6-1 to TRBJ1-6; D perhaps matches TRBD1 (6 bases). Trimming left V 8 bases short and J 6 bases short, with 20 bases between. Germline V lookup: CDR1 MNHNS, CDR2 SASEGT. The CDR3 is 16 residues long. Written as DNA, the CDR3 is TGTGCCAGCGGTCCTACCGCCAGGGGTTTTAATTCACCCCTCCACTTT. Its protein is CASGPTARGFNSPLHF.

This sequence joins TRBV12-5 and TRBJ2-5; no definite D call. Per the germline V gene, CDR1 is LGHNT and CDR2 is FRNRAP. The V end lost 5 bases, the J end lost 4 bases, and 8 bases lay between the germline ends. The CDR3 is 12 residues long. CDR3 amino acids: CASGPPSETQYF. The CDR3 nucleotides read TGTGCTAGTGGTCCCCCGTCAGAGACCCAGTACTTC.